This T cell receptor beta chain was documented in a study of T cell clusters in autoimmune cytopenias. TRB was amplified by touch-down multiplex PCR, primer pools A and B combined. TCRdb re-called the multiplex PCR reads and gives one entry per CDR3 protein, without DNA. This sample's clone table lists around 9,000 distinct CDR3 sequences. TRB amplification used roughly 250 ng of peripheral blood genomic DNA. Considering frequency, this clonotype is medium-sized. Its antigen is unidentified. Whole-study results and caveats: TRB repertoire shifts in secondary cytopenia and chronic lymphocytic leukemia mostly reflected lymphoma, not autoimmunity. The T cell clusters came from computational analysis alone and lack functional validation.

This CDR3 contains 14 residues. Sequenced input: peripheral blood. This chain uses TRBV12-3 or TRBV12-4 with TRBJ1-6. This clonotype originated in a human donor with an autoimmune cytopenia or autoimmune hepatitis (not recorded which). This CDR3 is CASSLYGPYSPLHF.